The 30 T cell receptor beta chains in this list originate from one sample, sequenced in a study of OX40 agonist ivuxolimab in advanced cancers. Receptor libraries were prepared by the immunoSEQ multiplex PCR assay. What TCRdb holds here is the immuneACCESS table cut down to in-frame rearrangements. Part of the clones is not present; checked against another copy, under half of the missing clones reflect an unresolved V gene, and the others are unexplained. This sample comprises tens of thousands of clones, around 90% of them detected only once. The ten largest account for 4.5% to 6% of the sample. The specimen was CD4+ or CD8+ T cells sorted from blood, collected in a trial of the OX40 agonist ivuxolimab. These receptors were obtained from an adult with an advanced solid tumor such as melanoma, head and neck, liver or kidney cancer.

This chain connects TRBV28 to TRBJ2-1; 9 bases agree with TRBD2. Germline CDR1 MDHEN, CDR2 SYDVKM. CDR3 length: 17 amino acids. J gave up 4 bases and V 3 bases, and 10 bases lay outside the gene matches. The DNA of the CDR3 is TGTGCCAGCAGTTTTTTGGGAGCGGGGGGCTTGTACAATGAGCAGTTCTTC. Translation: CASSFLGAGGLYNEQFF.

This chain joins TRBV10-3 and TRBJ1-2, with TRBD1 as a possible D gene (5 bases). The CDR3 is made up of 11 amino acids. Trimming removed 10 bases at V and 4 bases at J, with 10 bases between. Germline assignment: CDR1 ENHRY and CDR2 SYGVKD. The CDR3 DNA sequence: TGTGCCACCTCGGGGGGCTATGGCTACACCTTC. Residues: CATSGGYGYTF.

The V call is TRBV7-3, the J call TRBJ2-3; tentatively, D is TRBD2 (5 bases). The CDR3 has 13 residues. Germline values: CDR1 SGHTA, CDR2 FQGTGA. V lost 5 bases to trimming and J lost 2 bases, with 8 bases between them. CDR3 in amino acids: CASSTRNTDTQYF. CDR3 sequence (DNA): TGTGCCAGCAGCACTAGGAACACAGATACGCAGTATTTT.

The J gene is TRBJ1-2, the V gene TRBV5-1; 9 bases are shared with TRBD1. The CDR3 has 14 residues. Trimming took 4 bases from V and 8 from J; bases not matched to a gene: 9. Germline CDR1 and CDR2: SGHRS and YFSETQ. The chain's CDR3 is CASSPAVTGGGYTF. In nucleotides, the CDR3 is TGCGCCAGCAGCCCTGCGGTGACAGGGGGAGGCTACACCTTC.

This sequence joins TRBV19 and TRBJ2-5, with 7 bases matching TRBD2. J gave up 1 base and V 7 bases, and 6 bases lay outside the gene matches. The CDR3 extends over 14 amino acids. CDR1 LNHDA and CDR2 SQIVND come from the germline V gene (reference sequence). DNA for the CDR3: TGTGCCAGTAAGCTAGCGGTCCCCCAAGAGACCCAGTACTTC. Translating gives CASKLAVPQETQYF. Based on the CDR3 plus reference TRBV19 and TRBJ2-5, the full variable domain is DGGITQSPKYLFRKEGQNVTLSCEQNLNHDAMYWYRQDPGQGLRLIYYSQIVNDFQKGDIAEGYSVSREKKESFPLTVTSAQKNPTAFYLCASKLAVPQETQYFGPGTRLLVL.

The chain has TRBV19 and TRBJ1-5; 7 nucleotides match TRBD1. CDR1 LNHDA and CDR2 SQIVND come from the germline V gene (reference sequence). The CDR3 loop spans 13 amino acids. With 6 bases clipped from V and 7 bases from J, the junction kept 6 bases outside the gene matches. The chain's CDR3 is CASSQQGRQPQHF. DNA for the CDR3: TGTGCCAGTAGCCAACAGGGGAGACAGCCCCAGCATTTT.

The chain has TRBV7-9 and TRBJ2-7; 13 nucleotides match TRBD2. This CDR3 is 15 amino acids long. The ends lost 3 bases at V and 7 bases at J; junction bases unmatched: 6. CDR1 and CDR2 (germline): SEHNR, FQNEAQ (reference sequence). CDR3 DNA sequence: TGTGCCAGCAGCTTGGCGGGACTAGCGGGAAGGGAGCAGTACTTC. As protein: CASSLAGLAGREQYF.

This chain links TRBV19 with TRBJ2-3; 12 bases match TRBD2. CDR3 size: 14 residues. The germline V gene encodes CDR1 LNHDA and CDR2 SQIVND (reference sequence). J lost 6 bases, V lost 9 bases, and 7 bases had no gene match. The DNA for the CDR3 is TGTGCCAGCTCGACTAGCGGGGGTCCGGATACGCAGTATTTT. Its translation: CASSTSGGPDTQYF.

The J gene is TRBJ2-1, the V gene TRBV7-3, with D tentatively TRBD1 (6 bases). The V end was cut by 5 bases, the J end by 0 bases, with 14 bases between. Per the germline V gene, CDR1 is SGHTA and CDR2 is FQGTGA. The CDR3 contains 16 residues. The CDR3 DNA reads TGTGCCAGCAGCACACAACAGGGCTTCTCCTACAATGAGCAGTTCTTC. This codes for CASSTQQGFSYNEQFF.

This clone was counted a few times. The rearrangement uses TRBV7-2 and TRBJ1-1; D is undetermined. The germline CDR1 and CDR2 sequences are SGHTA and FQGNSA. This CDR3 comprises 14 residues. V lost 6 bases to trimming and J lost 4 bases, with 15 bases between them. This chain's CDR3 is CASRQTWGGTEAFF. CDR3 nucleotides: TGTGCCAGCAGGCAAACATGGGGAGGCACTGAAGCTTTCTTT.

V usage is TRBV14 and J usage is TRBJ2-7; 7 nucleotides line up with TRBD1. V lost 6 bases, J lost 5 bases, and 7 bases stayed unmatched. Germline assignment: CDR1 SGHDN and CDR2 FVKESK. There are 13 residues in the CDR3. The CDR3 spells CASRRQGSDEQYF. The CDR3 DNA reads TGTGCCAGCAGGAGACAGGGAAGCGACGAGCAGTACTTC.

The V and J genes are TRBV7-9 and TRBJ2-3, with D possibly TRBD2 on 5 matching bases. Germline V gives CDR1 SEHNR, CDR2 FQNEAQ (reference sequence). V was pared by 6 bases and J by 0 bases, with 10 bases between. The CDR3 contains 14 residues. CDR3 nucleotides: TGTGCCAGCAGTCCGGACTTGAGCACAGATACGCAGTATTTT. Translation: CASSPDLSTDTQYF.

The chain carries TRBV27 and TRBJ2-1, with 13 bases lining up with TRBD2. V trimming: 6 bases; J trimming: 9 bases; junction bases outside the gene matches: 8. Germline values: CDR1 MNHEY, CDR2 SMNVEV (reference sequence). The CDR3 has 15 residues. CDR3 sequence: CASSRTSGGLSEQFF. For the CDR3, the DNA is TGTGCCAGCAGCCGGACTAGCGGGGGTCTCTCTGAGCAGTTCTTC.

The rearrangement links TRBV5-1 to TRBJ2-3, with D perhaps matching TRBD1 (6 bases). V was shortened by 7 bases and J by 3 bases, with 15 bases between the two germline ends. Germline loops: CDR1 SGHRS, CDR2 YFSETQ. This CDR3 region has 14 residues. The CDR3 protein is CASCNGDTTDTQYF. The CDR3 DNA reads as TGCGCCAGCTGTAACGGGGACACTACAGATACGCAGTATTTT.

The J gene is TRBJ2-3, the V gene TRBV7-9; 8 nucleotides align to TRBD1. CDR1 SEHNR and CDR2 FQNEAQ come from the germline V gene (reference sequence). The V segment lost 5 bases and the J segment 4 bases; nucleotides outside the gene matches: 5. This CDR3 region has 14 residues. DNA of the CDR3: TGTGCCAGCAGCGGACAGGGAATCGCAGATACGCAGTATTTT. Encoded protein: CASSGQGIADTQYF.

CDR3 in amino acids: CASSQSGRSDTGELFF. Here the CDR3 DNA reads TGCGCCAGCAGCCAGTCCGGAAGGTCGGACACCGGGGAGCTGTTTTTT. The gene calls are TRBV4-1 and TRBJ2-2; D not resolved. The CDR3 consists of 16 residues. V dropped 3 bases and J dropped 3 bases, with 14 bases sitting between them. The germline V gene encodes CDR1 MGHRA and CDR2 YSYEKL.

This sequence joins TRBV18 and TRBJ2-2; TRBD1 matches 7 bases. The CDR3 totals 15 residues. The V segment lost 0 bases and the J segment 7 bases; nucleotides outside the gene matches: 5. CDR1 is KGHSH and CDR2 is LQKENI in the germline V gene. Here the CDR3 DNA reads TGTGCCAGCTCACCACCGCAGGGGGATGACGGGGAGCTGTTTTTT. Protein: CASSPPQGDDGELFF.

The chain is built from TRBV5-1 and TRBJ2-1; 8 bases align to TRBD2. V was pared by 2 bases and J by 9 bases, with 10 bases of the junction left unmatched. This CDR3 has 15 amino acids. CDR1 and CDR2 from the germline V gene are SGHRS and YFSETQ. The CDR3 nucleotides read TGCGCCAGCAGCTTTAGCGGGGTCTCAGGGAGTGAGCAGTTCTTC. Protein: CASSFSGVSGSEQFF.

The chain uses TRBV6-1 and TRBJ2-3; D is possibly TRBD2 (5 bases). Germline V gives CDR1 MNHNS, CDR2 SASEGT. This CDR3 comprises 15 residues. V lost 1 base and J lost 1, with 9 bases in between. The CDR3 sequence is CASSEGRGGTDTQYF. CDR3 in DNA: TGTGCCAGCAGTGAAGGACGGGGAGGCACAGATACGCAGTATTTT.

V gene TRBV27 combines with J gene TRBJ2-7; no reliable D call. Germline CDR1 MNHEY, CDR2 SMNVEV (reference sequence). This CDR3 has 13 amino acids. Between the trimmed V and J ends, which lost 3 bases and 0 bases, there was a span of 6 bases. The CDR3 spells CASSLTNSYEQYF. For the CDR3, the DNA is TGTGCCAGCAGTTTGACGAACTCCTACGAGCAGTACTTC.

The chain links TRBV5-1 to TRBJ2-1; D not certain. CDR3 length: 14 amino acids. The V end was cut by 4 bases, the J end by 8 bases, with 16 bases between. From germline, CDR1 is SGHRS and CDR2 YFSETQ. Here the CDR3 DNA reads TGCGCCAGCAGCCCCCTAAACCGGGCCGATGAGCAGTTCTTC. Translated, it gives CASSPLNRADEQFF.

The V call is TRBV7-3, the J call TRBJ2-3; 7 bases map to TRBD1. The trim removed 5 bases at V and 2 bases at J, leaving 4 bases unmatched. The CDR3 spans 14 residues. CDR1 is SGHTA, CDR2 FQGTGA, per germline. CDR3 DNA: TGTGCCAGCAGCCGGGACAGTTTCACAGATACGCAGTATTTT. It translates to CASSRDSFTDTQYF.

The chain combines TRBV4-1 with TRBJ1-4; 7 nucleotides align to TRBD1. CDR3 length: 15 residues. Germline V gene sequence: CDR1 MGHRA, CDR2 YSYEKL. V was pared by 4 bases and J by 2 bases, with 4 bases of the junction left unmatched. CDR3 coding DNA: TGCGCCAGCAGCCCGCCGGGACAGACTAATGAAAAACTGTTTTTT. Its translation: CASSPPGQTNEKLFF.

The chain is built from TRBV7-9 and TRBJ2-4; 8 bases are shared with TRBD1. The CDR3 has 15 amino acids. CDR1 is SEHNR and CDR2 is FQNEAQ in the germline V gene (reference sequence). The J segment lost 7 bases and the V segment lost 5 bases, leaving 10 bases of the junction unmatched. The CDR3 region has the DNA TGTGCCAGCAGCCCCCGGACAGGGTTTGGGAACATTCAGTACTTC. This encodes CASSPRTGFGNIQYF. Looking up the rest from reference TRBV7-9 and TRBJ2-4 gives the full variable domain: DTGVSQNPRHKITKRGQNVTFRCDPISEHNRLYWYRQTLGQGPEFLTYFQNEAQLEKSRLLSDRFSAERPKGSFSTLEIQRTEQGDSAMYLCASSPRTGFGNIQYFGAGTRLSVL.

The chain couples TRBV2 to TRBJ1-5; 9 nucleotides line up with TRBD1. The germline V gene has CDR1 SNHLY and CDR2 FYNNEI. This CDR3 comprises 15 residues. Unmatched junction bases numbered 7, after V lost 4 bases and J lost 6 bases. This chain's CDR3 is CASSVEGTGSQPQHF. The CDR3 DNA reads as TGTGCCAGCAGTGTCGAAGGGACAGGGTCTCAGCCCCAGCATTTT.

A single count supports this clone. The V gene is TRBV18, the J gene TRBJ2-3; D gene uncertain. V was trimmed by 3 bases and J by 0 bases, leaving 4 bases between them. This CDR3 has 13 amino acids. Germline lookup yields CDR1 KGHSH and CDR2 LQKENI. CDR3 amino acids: CASSPSSTDTQYF. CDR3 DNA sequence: TGTGCCAGCTCACCGAGTAGCACAGATACGCAGTATTTT.

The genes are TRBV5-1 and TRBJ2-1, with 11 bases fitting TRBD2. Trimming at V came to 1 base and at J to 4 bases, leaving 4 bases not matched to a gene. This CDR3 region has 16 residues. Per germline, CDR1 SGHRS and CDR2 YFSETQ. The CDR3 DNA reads TGCGCCAGCAGCTTGATGGGACTAGCGGATTACAATGAGCAGTTCTTC. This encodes CASSLMGLADYNEQFF.

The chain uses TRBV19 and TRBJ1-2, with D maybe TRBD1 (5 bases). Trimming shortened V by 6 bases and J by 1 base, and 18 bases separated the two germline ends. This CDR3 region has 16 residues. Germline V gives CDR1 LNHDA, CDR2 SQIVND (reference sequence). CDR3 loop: CASSQDSNRFNYGYTF. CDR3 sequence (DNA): TGTGCCAGTAGCCAAGACAGTAACCGATTTAACTATGGCTACACCTTC.

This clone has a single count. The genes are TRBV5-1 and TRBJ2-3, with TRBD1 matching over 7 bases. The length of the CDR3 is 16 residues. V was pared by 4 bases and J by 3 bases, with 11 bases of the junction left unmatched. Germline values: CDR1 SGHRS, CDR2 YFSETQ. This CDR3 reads CASSEGWTGLTDTQYF. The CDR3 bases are TGCGCCAGCAGCGAAGGCTGGACAGGACTTACAGATACGCAGTATTTT.

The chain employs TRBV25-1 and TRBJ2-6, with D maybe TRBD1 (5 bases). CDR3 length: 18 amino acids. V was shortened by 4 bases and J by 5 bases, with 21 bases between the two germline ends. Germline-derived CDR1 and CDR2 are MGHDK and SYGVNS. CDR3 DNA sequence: TGTGCCAGCAGTGTGGGTACAACTGGACAAAGTCGGGCCAACGTCCTGACTTTC. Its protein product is CASSVGTTGQSRANVLTF.